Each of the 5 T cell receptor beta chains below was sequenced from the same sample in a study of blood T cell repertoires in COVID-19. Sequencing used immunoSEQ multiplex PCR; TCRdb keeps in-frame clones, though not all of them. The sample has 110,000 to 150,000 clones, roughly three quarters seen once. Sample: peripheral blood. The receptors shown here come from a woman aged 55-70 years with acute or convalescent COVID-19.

The DNA for the CDR3 is TGTGCCAGCAGCAGGGGACAGGGGAGAACAGATACGCAGTATTTT. It encodes CASSRGQGRTDTQYF. The chain links TRBV5-4 to TRBJ2-3, with TRBD1 matching 10 bases. The CDR3 totals 15 residues. Germline CDR1 reads SGHNT; CDR2 reads YYREEE (reference sequence). Trimming cost V 4 bases and J 3 bases; bases outside gene matches: 5.

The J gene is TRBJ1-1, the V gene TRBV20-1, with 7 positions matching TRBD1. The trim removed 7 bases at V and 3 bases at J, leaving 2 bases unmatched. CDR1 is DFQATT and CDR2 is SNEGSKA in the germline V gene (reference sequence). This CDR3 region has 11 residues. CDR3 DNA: TGCAGTGTCGACAGGGACACTGAAGCTTTCTTT. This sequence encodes CSVDRDTEAFF.

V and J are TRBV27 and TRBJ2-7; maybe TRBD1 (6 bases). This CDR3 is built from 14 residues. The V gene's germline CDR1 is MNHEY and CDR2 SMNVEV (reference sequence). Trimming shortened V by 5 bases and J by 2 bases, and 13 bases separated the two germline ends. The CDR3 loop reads CASSLSTGTYEQYF. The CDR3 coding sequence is TGTGCCAGCAGTCTCTCGACAGGTACCTACGAGCAGTACTTC.

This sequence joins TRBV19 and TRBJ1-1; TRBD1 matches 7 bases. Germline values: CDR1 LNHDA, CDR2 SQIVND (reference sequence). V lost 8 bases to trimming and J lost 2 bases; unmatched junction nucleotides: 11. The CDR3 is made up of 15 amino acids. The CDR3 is CASGGQWRINTEAFF. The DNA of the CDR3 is TGTGCCAGTGGGGGACAGTGGCGAATCAACACTGAAGCTTTCTTT.

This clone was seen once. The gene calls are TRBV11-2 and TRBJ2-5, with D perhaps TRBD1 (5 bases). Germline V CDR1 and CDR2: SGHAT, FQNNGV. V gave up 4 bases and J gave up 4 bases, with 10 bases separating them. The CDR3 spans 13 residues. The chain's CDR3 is CASSSQGTETQYF. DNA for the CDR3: TGTGCCAGCAGCTCCCAGGGCACAGAGACCCAGTACTTC.